A selection of T cell receptor beta chains follows, all from one sample in a study of identical twins. Via MiXCR, TCRdb re-called the 5' RACE reads, giving one row per CDR3 protein. The data show roughly 500,000 distinct CDR3 sequences, with 20% to 25% seen just once and about 0.99% held by the top ten. The same data also contributed to another study, on T cells expressing NK-cell markers.

The specimen was CD4+ T cells sorted from blood. Source of these receptors: a woman under 30 in good health. Each CDR3 is given with its conserved first and last residue. For some rows the clone size is stated as once, few or many, or as a class when expanded; others skip it.

abundance: many
v_gene: TRBV12-3/TRBV12-4
len: 20
CDR3aa: CASSLLVLGQPKGLNTEAFF

abundance: few
v_gene: TRBV20-1
len: 13
CDR3aa: CSARGGPAYEQYF

abundance: few
v_gene: TRBV7-9
len: 13
CDR3aa: CASTRGTADTQYF

abundance: few
v_gene: TRBV7-2
len: 15
CDR3aa: CASSLTSGRGDTQYF

abundance: few
v_gene: TRBV5-1
len: 15
CDR3aa: CASSHGTAGANVLTF

abundance: few
v_gene: TRBV7-2
len: 15
CDR3aa: CASSHDLIPYNEQFF

abundance: .
v_gene: TRBV5-1
len: 17
CDR3aa: CASSLGVRTGYEETQYF

abundance: few
v_gene: TRBV6-1
len: 13
CDR3aa: CASSQINTGELFF

abundance: few
v_gene: TRBV6-1
len: 13
CDR3aa: CASSPGNNSPLHF

abundance: .
v_gene: TRBV10-3
len: 11
CDR3aa: CAISDFSEAFF

abundance: .
v_gene: TRBV20-1
len: 14
CDR3aa: CSARGRTGNTEAFF

abundance: .
v_gene: TRBV5-1
len: 14
CDR3aa: CAWELWRYNEKLFF

abundance: few
v_gene: TRBV5-1
len: 14
CDR3aa: CASSLGAENTEAFF

abundance: .
v_gene: TRBV2
len: 14
CDR3aa: CASSESFGAYGYTF

abundance: few
v_gene: TRBV6-1
len: 15
CDR3aa: CASSHAGGGYNEQFF

abundance: few
v_gene: TRBV29-1
len: 13
CDR3aa: CSVTTGHTGELFF

abundance: .
v_gene: TRBV20-1
len: 12
CDR3aa: CSGRKVADTQYF

abundance: few
v_gene: TRBV4-3
len: 16
CDR3aa: CASSPRTSGTYNEQFF

abundance: few
v_gene: TRBV3-1
len: 14
CDR3aa: CASSQDPDTGELFF

abundance: few
v_gene: TRBV6-1
len: 18
CDR3aa: CASSPAPGTTPNTGELFF

abundance: few
v_gene: TRBV9
len: 16
CDR3aa: CASSVGGRVGYNEQFF

abundance: few
v_gene: TRBV5-1
len: 14
CDR3aa: CASSLRSGQETQYF

abundance: few
v_gene: TRBV27
len: 14
CDR3aa: CASTPRKGGETQYF

abundance: many
v_gene: TRBV7-2
len: 14
CDR3aa: CASGGGATQETQYF

abundance: .
v_gene: TRBV7-2
len: 14
CDR3aa: CASRTSGSSYEQYF

abundance: few
v_gene: TRBV10-2
len: 18
CDR3aa: CASSEPHGTQDRGREQYF

abundance: few
v_gene: TRBV5-1
len: 13
CDR3aa: CASSQGQTYEQYF

abundance: .
v_gene: TRBV27
len: 14
CDR3aa: CASSGRGAGDTQYF

abundance: few
v_gene: TRBV10-3
len: 13
CDR3aa: CAISDEGVYEQYF

abundance: few
v_gene: TRBV7-9
len: 10
CDR3aa: CASRGLVMNF

abundance: few
v_gene: TRBV10-3
len: 21
CDR3aa: CAISALLLGTPGGKGNQPQHF

abundance: few
v_gene: TRBV5-1
len: 12
CDR3aa: CASSPPQDTQYF

abundance: .
v_gene: TRBV7-2
len: 14
CDR3aa: CASSAAGGKETQYF

abundance: .
v_gene: TRBV12-3/TRBV12-4
len: 18
CDR3aa: CASSGGTSGPSGANVLTF

abundance: .
v_gene: TRBV6-1
len: 14
CDR3aa: CASTRTSGADEQYF

abundance: few
v_gene: TRBV12-3/TRBV12-4
len: 15
CDR3aa: CASRERQGVYDEQYF

abundance: few
v_gene: TRBV4-3
len: 16
CDR3aa: CASSARRTSDNNEQFF

abundance: few
v_gene: TRBV11-2
len: 15
CDR3aa: CASSARVGWTDTQYF

abundance: .
v_gene: TRBV6-5
len: 15
CDR3aa: CASSFTGASTGELFF

abundance: few
v_gene: TRBV12-3/TRBV12-4
len: 11
CDR3aa: CASSRRSAAFF

abundance: few
v_gene: TRBV2
len: 13
CDR3aa: CASMGQRNTEAFF

abundance: few
v_gene: TRBV28
len: 15
CDR3aa: CASSLPLTGGNEQYF

abundance: few
v_gene: TRBV10-3
len: 14
CDR3aa: CAISGTGKSYGYTF

abundance: .
v_gene: TRBV27
len: 15
CDR3aa: CASSLDGTVSYGYTF

abundance: few
v_gene: TRBV29-1
len: 13
CDR3aa: CSVRRNPGETQYF

abundance: few
v_gene: TRBV30
len: 13
CDR3aa: CAWSVRGSQPQHF

abundance: few
v_gene: TRBV20-1
len: 14
CDR3aa: CSARQGGVNTEAFF

abundance: .
v_gene: TRBV12-3/TRBV12-4
len: 15
CDR3aa: CASSFSGTGTREQYF

abundance: .
v_gene: TRBV20-1
len: 13
CDR3aa: CSARVGGADTQYF

abundance: .
v_gene: TRBV12-3/TRBV12-4
len: 15
CDR3aa: CASTPDRSYSYEQYF

abundance: few
v_gene: TRBV5-1
len: 13
CDR3aa: CASTETGVTEAFF

abundance: .
v_gene: TRBV27
len: 15
CDR3aa: CASISLRAPHHEQFF

abundance: .
v_gene: TRBV20-1
len: 15
CDR3aa: CSARGRDPLGETQYF

abundance: few
v_gene: TRBV5-1
len: 17
CDR3aa: CASSWRLAGAGEQTQYF

abundance: many
v_gene: TRBV20-1
len: 13
CDR3aa: CSARRLAIYEQYF